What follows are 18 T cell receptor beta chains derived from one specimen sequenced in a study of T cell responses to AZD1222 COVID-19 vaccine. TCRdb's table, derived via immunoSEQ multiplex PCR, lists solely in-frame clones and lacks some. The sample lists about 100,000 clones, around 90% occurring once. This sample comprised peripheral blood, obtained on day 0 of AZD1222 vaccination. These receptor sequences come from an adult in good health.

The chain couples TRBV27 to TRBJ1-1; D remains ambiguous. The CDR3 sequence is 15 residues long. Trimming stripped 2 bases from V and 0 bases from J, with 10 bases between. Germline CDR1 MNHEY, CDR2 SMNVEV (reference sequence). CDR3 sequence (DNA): TGTGCCAGCAGTTTAACCTCCGGGGTGAACACTGAAGCTTTCTTT. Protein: CASSLTSGVNTEAFF.

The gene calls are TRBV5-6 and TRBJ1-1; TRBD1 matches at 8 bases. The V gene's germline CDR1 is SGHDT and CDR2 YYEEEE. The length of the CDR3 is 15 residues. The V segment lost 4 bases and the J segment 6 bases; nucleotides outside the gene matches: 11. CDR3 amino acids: CASSPLRTGKAEAFF. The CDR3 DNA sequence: TGTGCCAGCAGCCCCCTGAGGACAGGGAAGGCTGAAGCTTTCTTT.

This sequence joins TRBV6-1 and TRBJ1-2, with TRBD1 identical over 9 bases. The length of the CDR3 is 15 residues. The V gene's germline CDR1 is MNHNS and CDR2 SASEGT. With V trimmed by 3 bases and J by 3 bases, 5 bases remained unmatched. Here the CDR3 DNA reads TGTGCCAGCAGTGATCCGGACAGGGGCGACTATGGCTACACCTTC. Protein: CASSDPDRGDYGYTF.

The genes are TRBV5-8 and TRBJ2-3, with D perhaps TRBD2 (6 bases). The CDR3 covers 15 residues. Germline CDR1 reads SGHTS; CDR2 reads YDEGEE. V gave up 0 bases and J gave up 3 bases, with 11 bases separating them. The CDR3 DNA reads TGTGCCAGCAGCTTGGGACTAGTAGGGACAGATACGCAGTATTTT. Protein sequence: CASSLGLVGTDTQYF.

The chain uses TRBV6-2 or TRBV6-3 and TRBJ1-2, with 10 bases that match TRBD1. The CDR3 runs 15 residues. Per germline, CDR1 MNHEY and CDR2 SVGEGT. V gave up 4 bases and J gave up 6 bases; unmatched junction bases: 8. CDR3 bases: TGTGCCAGCAGTTGGGCTGACAGGGGGCAGGATGGCTACACCTTC. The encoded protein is CASSWADRGQDGYTF.

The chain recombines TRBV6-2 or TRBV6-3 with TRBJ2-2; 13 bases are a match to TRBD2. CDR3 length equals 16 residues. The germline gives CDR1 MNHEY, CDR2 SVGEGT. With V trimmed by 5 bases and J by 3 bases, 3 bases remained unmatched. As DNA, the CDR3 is TGTGCCAGCAGTAGTACTAGCGGGGGGGACACCGGGGAGCTGTTTTTT. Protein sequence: CASSSTSGGDTGELFF.

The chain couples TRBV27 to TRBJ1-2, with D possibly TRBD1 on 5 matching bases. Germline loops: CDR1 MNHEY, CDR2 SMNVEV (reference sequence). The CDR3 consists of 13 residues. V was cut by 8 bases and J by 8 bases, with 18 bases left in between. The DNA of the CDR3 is TGTGCCAGCTCTTCACTTCAGGGAGGGGGCTACACCTTC. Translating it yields CASSSLQGGGYTF.

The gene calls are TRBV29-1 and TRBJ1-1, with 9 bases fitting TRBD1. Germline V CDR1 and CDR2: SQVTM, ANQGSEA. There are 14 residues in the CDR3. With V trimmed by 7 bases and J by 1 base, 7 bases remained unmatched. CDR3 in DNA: TGCAGCGGAGGGACAGGGACACAGAACACTGAAGCTTTCTTT. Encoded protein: CSGGTGTQNTEAFF.

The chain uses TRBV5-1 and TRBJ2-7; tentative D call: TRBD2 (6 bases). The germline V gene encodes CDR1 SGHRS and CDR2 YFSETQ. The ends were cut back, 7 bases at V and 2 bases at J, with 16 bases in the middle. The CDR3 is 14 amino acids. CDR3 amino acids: CASGDGGIAYEQYF. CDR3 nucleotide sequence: TGCGCCAGCGGCGACGGGGGAATTGCCTACGAGCAGTACTTC.

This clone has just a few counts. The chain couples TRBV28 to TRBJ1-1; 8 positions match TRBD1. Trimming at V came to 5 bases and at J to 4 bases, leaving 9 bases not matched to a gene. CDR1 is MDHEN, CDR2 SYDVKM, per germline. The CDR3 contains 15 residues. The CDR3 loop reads CASSPLTGGGTEAFF. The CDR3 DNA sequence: TGTGCCAGCAGTCCCCTCACAGGGGGTGGCACTGAAGCTTTCTTT.

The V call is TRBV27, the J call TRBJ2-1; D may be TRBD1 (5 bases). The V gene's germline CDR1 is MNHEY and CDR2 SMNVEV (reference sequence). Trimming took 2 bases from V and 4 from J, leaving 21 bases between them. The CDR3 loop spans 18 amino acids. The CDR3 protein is CASSLKGQGIGRYNEQFF. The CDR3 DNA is TGTGCCAGCAGTTTAAAGGGCCAGGGAATAGGAAGGTACAATGAGCAGTTCTTC.

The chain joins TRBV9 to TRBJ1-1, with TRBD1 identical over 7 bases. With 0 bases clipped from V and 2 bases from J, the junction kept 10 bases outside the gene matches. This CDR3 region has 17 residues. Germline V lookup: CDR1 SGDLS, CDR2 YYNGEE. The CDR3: CASSVAGEGATNTEAFF. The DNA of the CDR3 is TGTGCCAGCAGCGTAGCGGGGGAGGGGGCGACAAACACTGAAGCTTTCTTT.

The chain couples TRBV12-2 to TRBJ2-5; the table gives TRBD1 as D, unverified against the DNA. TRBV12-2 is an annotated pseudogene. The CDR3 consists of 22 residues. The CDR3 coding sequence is TGTGCAAGTCGCTACGTCCACTTAGCCCTTCTCCGGCCGGGACAGAAGCAAGAGACCCAGTACTTC. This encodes CASRYVHLALLRPGQKQETQYF.

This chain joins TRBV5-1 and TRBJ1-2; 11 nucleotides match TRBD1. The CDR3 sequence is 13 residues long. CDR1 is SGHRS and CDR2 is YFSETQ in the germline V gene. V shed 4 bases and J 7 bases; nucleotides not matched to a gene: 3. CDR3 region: CASSRDRGSGYTF. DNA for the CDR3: TGCGCCAGCAGCCGGGACAGGGGGTCTGGCTACACCTTC.

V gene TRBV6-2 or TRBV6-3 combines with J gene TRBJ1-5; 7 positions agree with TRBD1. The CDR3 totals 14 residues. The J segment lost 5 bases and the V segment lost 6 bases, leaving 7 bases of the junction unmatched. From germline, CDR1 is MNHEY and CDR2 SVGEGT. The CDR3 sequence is CASSRGFEDQPQHF. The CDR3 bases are TGTGCCAGCAGCAGGGGGTTTGAAGATCAGCCCCAGCATTTT.

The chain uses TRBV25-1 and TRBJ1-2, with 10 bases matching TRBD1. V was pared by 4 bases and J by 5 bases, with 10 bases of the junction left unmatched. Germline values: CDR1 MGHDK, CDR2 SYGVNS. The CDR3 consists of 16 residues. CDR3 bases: TGTGCCAGCAGTGGAATAGAACCGGGACAGGGGTATGGCTACACCTTC. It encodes CASSGIEPGQGYGYTF.

The CDR3 DNA follows: TGTGCCAGCAGCACCGGACAGTCCGAACACTTT. Translated: CASSTGQSEHF. This chain uses TRBV7-9 with TRBJ1-6, with D maybe TRBD1 (6 bases). Germline values: CDR1 SEHNR, CDR2 FQNEAQ (reference sequence). Trimming removed 5 bases from V and 19 bases from J, with 15 bases in between. This CDR3 spans 11 amino acids. The full variable domain, completed using reference TRBV7-9 and TRBJ1-6, is DTGVSQNPRHKITKRGQNVTFRCDPISEHNRLYWYRQTLGQGPEFLTYFQNEAQLEKSRLLSDRFSAERPKGSFSTLEIQRTEQGDSAMYLCASSTGQSEHFGNGTRLTVT.

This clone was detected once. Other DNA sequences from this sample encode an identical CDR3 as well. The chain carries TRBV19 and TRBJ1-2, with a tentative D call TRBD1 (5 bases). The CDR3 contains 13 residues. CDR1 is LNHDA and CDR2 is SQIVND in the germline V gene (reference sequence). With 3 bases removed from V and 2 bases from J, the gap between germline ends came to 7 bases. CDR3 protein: CASSIDSNYGYTF. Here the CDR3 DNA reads TGTGCCAGTAGTATTGACAGCAACTATGGCTACACCTTC.